The next 16 T cell receptor beta chains were all read from a single sample in a study of CDR3 diversity in severe acne. TCRdb fed the PCR reads into MiXCR, producing one record per CDR3 protein. Counted here are more than 85,000 distinct CDR3 sequences, about 52% occurring once; the ten biggest clones make up about 9.5%. The sample comprised blood. These receptor sequences come from a male donor in good health, serving as a control.

V usage is TRBV15 and J usage is TRBJ2-5; 11 bases agree with TRBD2. Trimming removed 0 bases from V and 2 bases from J; junction bases left unmatched: 5. The germline CDR1 and CDR2 sequences are LNHNV and YYDKDF (reference sequence). The CDR3 length is 17 residues. In nucleotides, the CDR3 is TGTGCCACCAGCAGAGATCTTAGCGGGAGGGCACAAGAGACCCAGTACTTC. This encodes CATSRDLSGRAQETQYF.

This clonotype occurred a few times. The chain carries TRBV20-1 and TRBJ1-1; D is ambiguous. The CDR3 sequence is 11 residues long. V lost 6 bases and J 1 base, leaving 6 bases between the germline ends. Germline V gene lookup returns CDR1 DFQATT and CDR2 SNEGSKA (reference sequence). DNA of the CDR3: TGCAGTGCGTCAGAGAACACTGAAGCTTTCTTT. This translates into CSASENTEAFF.

This clonotype was observed once. J is TRBJ2-7 and V is TRBV7-9; TRBD2 aligns across 15 bases. Germline V gene sequence: CDR1 SEHNR, CDR2 FQNEAQ (reference sequence). The CDR3 consists of 20 residues. Germline trimming cut 3 bases from V and 2 bases from J; bases unmatched to any gene: 14. The CDR3 DNA sequence: TGTGCCAGCAGCTTGGGTCCGGGACTAGCGGGAGGCCCCACAACCTACGAGCAGTACTTC. It yields the protein CASSLGPGLAGGPTTYEQYF.

Turning to this clonotype: One end of the junction varies from germline; a read error may be responsible. The CDR3 reads CASIEDTGAFF. CDR3 DNA: TGTGCCAGCATCGAGGACACTGGAGCTTTCTTT. V usage is TRBV7-9 and J usage is TRBJ1-1; tentative D call: TRBD1 (5 bases). Germline assignment: CDR1 SEHNR and CDR2 FQNEAQ (reference sequence). The CDR3 extends over 11 amino acids.

By its share, this clonotype is medium-sized. The chain employs TRBV25-1 and TRBJ2-1; D uncertain. The V gene lost 6 bases and the J gene lost 6 bases, with 18 bases spanning the gap. In germline, CDR1 is MGHDK, CDR2 SYGVNS. The CDR3 spans 15 residues. CDR3 coding DNA: TGTGCCAGCAGCCGCTTTGGGCGCAGCCCCAATGAGCAGTTCTTC. It translates to CASSRFGRSPNEQFF.

This clonotype is judged medium-sized (0.01 to 0.1%). The CDR3 DNA follows: TGTGCCAGCAGTCTCCGGACAGGGGGGGCCTACGAGCAGTACTTC. Translation: CASSLRTGGAYEQYF. This chain uses TRBV6-5 with TRBJ2-7; TRBD1 matches 10 bases. CDR1 MNHEY and CDR2 SVGAGI come from the germline V gene. The J segment lost 2 bases and the V segment lost 5 bases, leaving 6 bases of the junction unmatched. The length of the CDR3 is 15 residues.

The chain combines TRBV7-8 with TRBJ2-7; 7 positions match TRBD2. The end of the DNA is better explained by TRBJ2-1, so the J call may be wrong. The CDR3 is made up of 15 amino acids. Germline CDR1 SGHVS, CDR2 FQNEAQ. The CDR3 nucleotides read TGTGCCAGCAGCCACCCCGGCGGGAGCGGAGATGAGCAGTTCTTC. It specifies CASSHPGGSGDEQFF.

This clonotype occurred many times. The chain employs TRBV19 and TRBJ1-2, with 8 bases that match TRBD1. Germline CDR1 LNHDA, CDR2 SQIVND (reference sequence). This CDR3 has 16 residues. V lost 5 bases to trimming and J lost 3 bases; unmatched junction nucleotides: 11. CDR3 protein: CASSSWTGPEYYGYTF. The CDR3 DNA follows: TGTGCCAGTAGTTCCTGGACAGGGCCGGAGTACTATGGCTACACCTTC.

Details on this clonotype: The junction shows a germline mismatch at one end, possibly a read error. V usage is TRBV20-1 and J usage is TRBJ2-7; D is possibly TRBD1 (5 bases). From germline, CDR1 is DFQATT and CDR2 SNEGSKA (reference sequence). The CDR3 runs to 13 residues. This CDR3 reads CSARSTAAYGQYF. The CDR3 DNA sequence: TGCAGTGCTAGGTCGACAGCCGCCTACGGGCAGTACTTC.

The CDR3 nucleotides are TGTGCCAGCAGCTTCTACTCCGGACAGGCGGTAGAAAAACTGTTTTTT. Encoded protein: CASSFYSGQAVEKLFF. The gene calls are TRBV7-9 and TRBJ1-4, with 7 bases identical to TRBD1. This CDR3 has 16 amino acids. Trimming removed 3 bases from V and 8 bases from J; junction bases left unmatched: 12. Germline V gene sequence: CDR1 SEHNR, CDR2 FQNEAQ (reference sequence).

Details on this clonotype: This CDR3 is missing its conserved last phenylalanine or tryptophan, likely due to a read error. The chain joins TRBV7-3 to TRBJ1-6; D possibly corresponds to TRBD1 (5 bases). The CDR3 runs to 16 residues. In germline, CDR1 is SGHTA, CDR2 FQGTGA. The CDR3 region is CACSSSRAGMNSPLHV. CDR3 nucleotides: TGTGCCTGCAGCTCGAGTCGGGCAGGGATGAATTCACCCCTCCACGTT.

In its sample, this clonotype was seen a few times. The genes are TRBV19 and TRBJ1-2; D possibly corresponds to TRBD1 (5 bases). Germline CDR1 LNHDA, CDR2 SQIVND (reference sequence). Trimming removed 5 bases at V and 8 bases at J, with 9 bases between. CDR3 length equals 11 residues. The CDR3: CASSRGVGYTF. DNA of the CDR3: TGTGCCAGTAGTCGGGGCGTGGGCTACACCTTC.

This clonotype was counted ten times or more. The rearrangement joins TRBV11-1 to TRBJ1-4; the D is unclear. V gave up 1 base and J gave up 7 bases, with 7 bases separating them. From germline, CDR1 is SGHAT and CDR2 FQDESV (reference sequence). This CDR3 spans 13 amino acids. CDR3 coding DNA: TGTGCCAGCAGCTTAGGGACGCGTGAAAAACTGTTTTTT. As protein: CASSLGTREKLFF.

This clonotype was found once. The CDR3 end shows no conserved phenylalanine or tryptophan, and so a read error is likely. No DNA is shown, since the ends of the CDR3 on it are uncertain; the CDR3 is the one TCRdb lists. The chain employs TRBV5-1 and TRBJ2-7; the DNA was not used to check the table's D call, TRBD2. Germline CDR1 SGHRS, CDR2 YFSETQ. The CDR3 has 8 residues if both end residues are counted. The CDR3 reads CASSLWLA.

This clonotype showed up many times. The chain carries TRBV29-1 and TRBJ1-2; D may be TRBD1 (5 bases). Trimming shortened V by 4 bases and J by 7 bases, and 19 bases separated the two germline ends. CDR3 size: 14 residues. Germline CDR1 is SQVTM and CDR2 is ANQGSEA. Here the CDR3 DNA reads TGCAGCGTTGGCCAGGACGGGGGACGAGTTGGCTACACCTTC. Its translation is CSVGQDGGRVGYTF. Based on the CDR3 plus reference TRBV29-1 and TRBJ1-2, the full variable domain is SAVISQKPSRDICQRGTSLTIQCQVDSQVTMMFWYRQQPGQSLTLIATANQGSEATYESGFVIDKFPISRPNLTFSTLTVSNMSPEDSSIYLCSVGQDGGRVGYTFGSGTRLTVV.

The chain employs TRBV9 and TRBJ2-3; 13 nucleotides line up with TRBD2. The V segment lost 4 bases and the J segment 2 bases; nucleotides outside the gene matches: 13. This CDR3 has 19 residues. Germline V gene data show CDR1 as SGDLS and CDR2 as YYNGEE. The CDR3 bases are TGTGCCAGCAGCAGGCTGAGACAGGGACTAGCGGGGCACACAGATACGCAGTATTTT. This gives the protein CASSRLRQGLAGHTDTQYF.